This T cell receptor beta chain was obtained from a study of response to subunit inactivated influenza vaccine. Overall study findings and caveats: Authors suggested that a seasonal influenza vaccination recruits few new T cells each time.

Via MiXCR, TCRdb re-called the RT-PCR reads, giving one row per CDR3 protein. This sample has 300,000 to 350,000 distinct CDR3 sequences, with over 20% found just once. This clonotype was found a few times. Its antigen is undetermined. Looked up from germline, CDR1 is GTSNPN and CDR2 is SVGIG (reference sequence). V was clipped by 0 bases and J by 4 bases, with 7 bases between them. The CDR3 loop spans 13 amino acids. This specimen was PBMCs from blood, taken approximately 20 months after vaccination. The sequence was collected from a man between 50 and 75 years old who received an inactivated influenza vaccine. The chain employs TRBV30 and TRBJ1-5, with no clear D. DNA for the CDR3: TGTGCCTGGAGTGTACTCGGGAATCAGCCCCAGCATTTT. Its protein is CAWSVLGNQPQHF.